Sequencing of this T cell receptor beta chain was carried out in a study of T cells expressing NK-cell markers. TCR beta libraries carry UMIs added by 5'RACE template switching. TCRdb reanalyzed the 5' RACE reads and collapses them to one entry per CDR3 protein, without DNA. The sample includes some 410,000 distinct CDR3 sequences. The TCR comes from a woman aged 18 to 75 in good health. The sequenced sample was blood T cells: a sorted CD56 or NKG2C T cell subset, CD4+ or CD8+ T cells, or bulk PBMC T cells (not recorded which).

This CDR3 is CASSLAFDTQYF. The chain carries TRBV5-1 and TRBJ2-3. This CDR3 is built from 12 residues. Looked up from germline, CDR1 is SGHRS and CDR2 is YFSETQ. The whole variable domain, remainder taken from reference TRBV5-1 and TRBJ2-3, is KAGVTQTPRYLIKTRGQQVTLSCSPISGHRSVSWYQQTPGQGLQFLFEYFSETQRNKGNFPGRFSGRQFSNSRSEMNVSTLELGDSALYLCASSLAFDTQYFGPGTRLTVL.